This TCR beta chain emerged from a study of blood T cell repertoires in COVID-19. This CDR3 has 17 residues. J was trimmed by 0 bases and V by 7 bases; bases with no gene match: 12. Germline loops: CDR1 MDHEN, CDR2 SYDVKM. Data came from immunoSEQ multiplex PCR; TCRdb stores just in-frame clones and leaves some out. The sample records 250,000 to 300,000 clones, about nine tenths being singletons. A Seattle source enrolled patients during active infection and followed them longitudinally. The sequenced sample consisted of peripheral blood. The chain has TRBV28 and TRBJ1-5; 7 nucleotides align to TRBD1. The source is a woman under 40 with COVID-19, enrolled during active disease. The CDR3 nucleotides read TGTGCCAGCACCTTTGGGGCAGGGGGTTATAGCAATCAGCCCCAGCATTTT. This encodes CASTFGAGGYSNQPQHF.